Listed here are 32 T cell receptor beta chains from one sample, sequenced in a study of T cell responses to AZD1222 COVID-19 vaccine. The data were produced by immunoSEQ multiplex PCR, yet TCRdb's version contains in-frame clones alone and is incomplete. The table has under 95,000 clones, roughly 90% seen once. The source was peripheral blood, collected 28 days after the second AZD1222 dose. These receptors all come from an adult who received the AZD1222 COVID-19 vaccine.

CDR3 sequence reads: CASSRGGQQETQYF. The CDR3 bases are TGCGCCAGCAGTCGGGGTGGGCAACAAGAGACCCAGTACTTC. The genes are TRBV5-1 and TRBJ2-5; TRBD2 is a possible D gene (5 bases). Trimming removed 5 bases from V and 2 bases from J, with 13 bases in between. Germline CDR1 and CDR2: SGHRS and YFSETQ. The CDR3 has 14 amino acids.

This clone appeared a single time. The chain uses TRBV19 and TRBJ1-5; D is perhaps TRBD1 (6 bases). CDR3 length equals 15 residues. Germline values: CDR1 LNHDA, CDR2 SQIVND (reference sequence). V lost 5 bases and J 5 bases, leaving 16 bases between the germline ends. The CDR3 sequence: CASSYTGTSYQPQHF. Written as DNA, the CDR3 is TGTGCCAGTAGTTACACCGGGACATCCTATCAGCCCCAGCATTTT.

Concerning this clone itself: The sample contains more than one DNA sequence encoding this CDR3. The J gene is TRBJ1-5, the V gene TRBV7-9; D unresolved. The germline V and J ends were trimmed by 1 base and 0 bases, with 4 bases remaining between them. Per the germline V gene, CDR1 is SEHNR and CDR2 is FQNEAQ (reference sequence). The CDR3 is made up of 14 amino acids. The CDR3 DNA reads TGTGCCAGCAGCTTAGGCCATAGCAATCAGCCCCAGCATTTT. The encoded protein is CASSLGHSNQPQHF. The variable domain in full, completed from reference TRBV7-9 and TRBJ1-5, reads DTGVSQNPRHKITKRGQNVTFRCDPISEHNRLYWYRQTLGQGPEFLTYFQNEAQLEKSRLLSDRFSAERPKGSFSTLEIQRTEQGDSAMYLCASSLGHSNQPQHFGDGTRLSIL.

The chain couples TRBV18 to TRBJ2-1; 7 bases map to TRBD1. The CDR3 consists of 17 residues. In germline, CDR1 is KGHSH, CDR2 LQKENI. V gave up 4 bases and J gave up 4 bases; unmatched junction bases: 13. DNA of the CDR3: TGTGCCAGCTCACAAACGACAGGGACCCGCTATTACAATGAGCAGTTCTTC. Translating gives CASSQTTGTRYYNEQFF.

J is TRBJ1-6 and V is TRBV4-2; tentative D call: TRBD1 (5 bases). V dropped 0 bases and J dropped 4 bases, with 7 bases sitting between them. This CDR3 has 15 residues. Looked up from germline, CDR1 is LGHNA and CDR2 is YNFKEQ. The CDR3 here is CASSQEGDYNSPLHF. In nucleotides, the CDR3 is TGTGCCAGCAGCCAAGAAGGGGATTATAATTCACCCCTCCACTTT.

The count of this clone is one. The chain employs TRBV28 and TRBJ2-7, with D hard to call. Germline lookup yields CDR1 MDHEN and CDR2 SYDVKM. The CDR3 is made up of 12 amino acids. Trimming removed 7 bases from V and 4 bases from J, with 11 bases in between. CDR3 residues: CASMVGSYEQYF. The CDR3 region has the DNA TGTGCCAGCATGGTCGGTAGTTACGAGCAGTACTTC.

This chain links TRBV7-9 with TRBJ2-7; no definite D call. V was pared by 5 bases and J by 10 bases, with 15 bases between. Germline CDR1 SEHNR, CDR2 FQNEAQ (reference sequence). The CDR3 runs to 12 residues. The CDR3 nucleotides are TGTGCCAGCAGCGCCGAGACATCTAAACAGTACTTC. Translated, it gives CASSAETSKQYF. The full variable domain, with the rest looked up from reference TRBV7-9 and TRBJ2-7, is DTGVSQNPRHKITKRGQNVTFRCDPISEHNRLYWYRQTLGQGPEFLTYFQNEAQLEKSRLLSDRFSAERPKGSFSTLEIQRTEQGDSAMYLCASSAETSKQYFGPGTRLTVT.

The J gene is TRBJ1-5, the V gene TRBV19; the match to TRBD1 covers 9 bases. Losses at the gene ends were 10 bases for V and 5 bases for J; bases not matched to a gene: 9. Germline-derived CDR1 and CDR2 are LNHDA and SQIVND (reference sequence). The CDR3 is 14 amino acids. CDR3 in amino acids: CATSGQGRYQPQHF. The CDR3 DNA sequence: TGTGCCACCTCAGGACAGGGGCGGTATCAGCCCCAGCATTTT.

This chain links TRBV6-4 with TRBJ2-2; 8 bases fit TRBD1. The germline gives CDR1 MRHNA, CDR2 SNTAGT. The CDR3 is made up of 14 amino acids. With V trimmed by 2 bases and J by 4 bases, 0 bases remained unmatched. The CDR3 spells CASSDGQGTGELFF. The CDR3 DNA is TGTGCCAGCAGTGACGGACAGGGCACCGGGGAGCTGTTTTTT.

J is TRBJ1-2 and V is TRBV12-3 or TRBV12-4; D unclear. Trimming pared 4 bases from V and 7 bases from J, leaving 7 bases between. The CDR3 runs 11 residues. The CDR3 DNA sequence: TGTGCCAGCAGTTCTAGGATTGGCTACACCTTC. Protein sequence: CASSSRIGYTF.

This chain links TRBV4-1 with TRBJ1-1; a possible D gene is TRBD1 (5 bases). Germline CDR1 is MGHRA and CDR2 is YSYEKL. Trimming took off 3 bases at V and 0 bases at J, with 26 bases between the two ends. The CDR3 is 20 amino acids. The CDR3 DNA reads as TGCGCCAGCAGCCAGCTCCCGGGACCCCCTGGGTTGGCTATGAACACTGAAGCTTTCTTT. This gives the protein CASSQLPGPPGLAMNTEAFF.

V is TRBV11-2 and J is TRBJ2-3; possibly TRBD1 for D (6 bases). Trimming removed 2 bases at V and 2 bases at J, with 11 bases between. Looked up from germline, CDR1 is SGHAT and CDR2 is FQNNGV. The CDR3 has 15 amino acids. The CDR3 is CASSLTGHFTDTQYF. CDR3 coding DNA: TGTGCCAGCAGCTTAACGGGACACTTCACAGATACGCAGTATTTT.

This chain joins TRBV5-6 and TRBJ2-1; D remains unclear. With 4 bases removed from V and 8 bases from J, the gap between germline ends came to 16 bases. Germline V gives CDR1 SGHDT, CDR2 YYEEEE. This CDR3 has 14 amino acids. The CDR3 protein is CASSTAHSTDEQFF. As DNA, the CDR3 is TGTGCCAGCAGCACGGCCCATAGCACCGATGAGCAGTTCTTC.

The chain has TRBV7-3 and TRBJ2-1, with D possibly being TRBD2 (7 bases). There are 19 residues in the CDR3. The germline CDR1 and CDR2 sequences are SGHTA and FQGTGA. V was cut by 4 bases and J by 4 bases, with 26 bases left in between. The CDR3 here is CASSSYASGGRPDYNEQFF. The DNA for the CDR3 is TGTGCCAGCAGCTCCTACGCCTCGGGGGGCCGACCAGATTACAATGAGCAGTTCTTC.

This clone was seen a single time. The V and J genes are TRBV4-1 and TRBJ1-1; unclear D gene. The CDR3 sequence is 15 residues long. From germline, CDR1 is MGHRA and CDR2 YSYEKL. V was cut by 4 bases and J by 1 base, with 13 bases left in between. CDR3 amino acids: CASSLGLAGNTEAFF. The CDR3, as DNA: TGCGCCAGCAGCCTAGGGCTAGCGGGGAACACTGAAGCTTTCTTT.

The DNA of the CDR3 is TGCGCCAGCAGATGGACAGGGTCGAGCTCCTACGAGCAGTACTTC. This gives the protein CASRWTGSSSYEQYF. The chain employs TRBV5-1 and TRBJ2-7; TRBD1 aligns across 8 bases. Germline V gene data show CDR1 as SGHRS and CDR2 as YFSETQ. Unmatched junction bases numbered 7, after V lost 5 bases and J lost 0 bases. This CDR3 has 15 residues.

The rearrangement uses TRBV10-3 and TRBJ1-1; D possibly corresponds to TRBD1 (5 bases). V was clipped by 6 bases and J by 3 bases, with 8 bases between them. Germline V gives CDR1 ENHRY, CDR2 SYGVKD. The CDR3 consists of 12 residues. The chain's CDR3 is CAIRVGDTEAFF. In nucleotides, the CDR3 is TGTGCCATCAGGGTGGGGGACACTGAAGCTTTCTTT.

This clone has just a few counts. CDR3 region: CASSQTRSEPYNEQFF. Written as DNA, the CDR3 is TGCGCCAGCAGTCAAACACGGTCCGAACCTTACAATGAGCAGTTCTTC. The V and J genes are TRBV23-1 and TRBJ2-1, with D unresolved. TRBV23-1 is an ORF; its function is uncertain. V dropped 2 bases and J dropped 4 bases, with 15 bases sitting between them. This CDR3 has 16 residues.

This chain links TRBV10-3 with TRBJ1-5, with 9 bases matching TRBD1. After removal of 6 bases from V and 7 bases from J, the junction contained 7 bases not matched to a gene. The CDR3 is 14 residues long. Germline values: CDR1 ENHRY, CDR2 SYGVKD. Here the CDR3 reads CAIRGDRDMQPQHF. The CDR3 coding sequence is TGTGCCATCAGAGGGGACAGGGATATGCAGCCCCAGCATTTT.

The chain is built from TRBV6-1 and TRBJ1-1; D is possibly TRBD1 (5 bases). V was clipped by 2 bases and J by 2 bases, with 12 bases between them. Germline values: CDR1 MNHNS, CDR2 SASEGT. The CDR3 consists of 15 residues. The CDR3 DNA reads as TGTGCCAGCAGTGAATTGAACAGGTTCAACACTGAAGCTTTCTTT. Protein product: CASSELNRFNTEAFF.

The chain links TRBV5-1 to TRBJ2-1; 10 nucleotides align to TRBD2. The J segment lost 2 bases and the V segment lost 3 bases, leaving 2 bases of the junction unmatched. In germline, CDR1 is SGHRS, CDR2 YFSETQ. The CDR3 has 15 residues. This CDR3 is CASSSLAGAYNEQFF. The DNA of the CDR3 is TGCGCCAGCAGCTCTCTAGCGGGGGCCTACAATGAGCAGTTCTTC.

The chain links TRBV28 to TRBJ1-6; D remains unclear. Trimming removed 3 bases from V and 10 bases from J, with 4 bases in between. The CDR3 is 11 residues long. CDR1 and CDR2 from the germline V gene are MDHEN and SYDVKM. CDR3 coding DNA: TGTGCCAGCAGTTTTGGCTCACCCCTCCACTTT. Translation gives CASSFGSPLHF.

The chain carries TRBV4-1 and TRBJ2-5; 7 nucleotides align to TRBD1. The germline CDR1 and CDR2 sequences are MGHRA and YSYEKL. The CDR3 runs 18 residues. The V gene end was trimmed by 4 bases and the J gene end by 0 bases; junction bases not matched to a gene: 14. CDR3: CASSRVWVPGQHQETQYF. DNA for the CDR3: TGCGCCAGCAGCCGAGTTTGGGTACCGGGACAGCACCAAGAGACCCAGTACTTC.

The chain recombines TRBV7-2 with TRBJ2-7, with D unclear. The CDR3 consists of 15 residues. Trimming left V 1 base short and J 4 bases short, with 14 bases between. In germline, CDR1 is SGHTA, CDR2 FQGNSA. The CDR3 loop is CASSLDSTNVYEQYF. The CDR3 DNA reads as TGTGCCAGCAGCTTAGACAGTACTAATGTGTACGAGCAGTACTTC.

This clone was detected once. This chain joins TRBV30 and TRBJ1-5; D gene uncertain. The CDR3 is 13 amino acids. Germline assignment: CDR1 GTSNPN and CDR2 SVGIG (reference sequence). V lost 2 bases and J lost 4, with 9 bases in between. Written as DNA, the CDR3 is TGTGCCTGGAGTCTGGGCGGTAATCAGCCCCAGCATTTT. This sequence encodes CAWSLGGNQPQHF.

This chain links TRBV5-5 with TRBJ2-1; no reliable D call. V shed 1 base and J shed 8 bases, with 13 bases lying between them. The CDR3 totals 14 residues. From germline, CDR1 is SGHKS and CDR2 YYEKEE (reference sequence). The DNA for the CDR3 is TGTGCCAGCAGCTTGTTACTCCTAATGGATGAGCAGTTCTTC. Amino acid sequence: CASSLLLLMDEQFF.

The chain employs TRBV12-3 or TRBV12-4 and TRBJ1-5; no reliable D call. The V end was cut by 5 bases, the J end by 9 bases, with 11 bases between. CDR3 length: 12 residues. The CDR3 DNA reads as TGTGCCAGCAGTCCCCTCGCCGGGCCCCAGCATTTT. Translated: CASSPLAGPQHF.

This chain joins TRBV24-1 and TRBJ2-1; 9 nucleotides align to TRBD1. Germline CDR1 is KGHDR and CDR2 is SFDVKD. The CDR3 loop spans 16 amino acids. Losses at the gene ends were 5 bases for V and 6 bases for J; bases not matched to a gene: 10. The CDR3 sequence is CATSAPGQGNRNEQFF. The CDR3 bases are TGTGCCACCAGTGCTCCGGGACAGGGAAACCGCAATGAGCAGTTCTTC.

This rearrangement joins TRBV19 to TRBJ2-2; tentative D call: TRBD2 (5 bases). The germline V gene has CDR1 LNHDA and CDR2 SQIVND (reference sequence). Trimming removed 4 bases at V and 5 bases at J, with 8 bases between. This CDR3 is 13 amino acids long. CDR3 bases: TGTGCCAGTAGTAGAGGGATAACCGGGGAGCTGTTTTTT. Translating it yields CASSRGITGELFF.

CDR3 coding DNA: TGTGCCAGCAGTGACCCGACAGAGTACGGTGGAAACACCATATATTTT. The encoded protein is CASSDPTEYGGNTIYF. The chain couples TRBV2 to TRBJ1-3; TRBD1 might be the D (5 bases). The CDR3 is 16 amino acids. Germline V gene sequence: CDR1 SNHLY, CDR2 FYNNEI. V lost 3 bases, J lost 3 bases, and 15 bases lay in between.

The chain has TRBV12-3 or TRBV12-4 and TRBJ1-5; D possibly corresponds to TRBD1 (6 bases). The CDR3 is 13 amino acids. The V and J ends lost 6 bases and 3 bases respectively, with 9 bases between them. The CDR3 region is CASRRDTNQPQHF. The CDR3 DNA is TGTGCCAGCAGGCGGGACACCAATCAGCCCCAGCATTTT.

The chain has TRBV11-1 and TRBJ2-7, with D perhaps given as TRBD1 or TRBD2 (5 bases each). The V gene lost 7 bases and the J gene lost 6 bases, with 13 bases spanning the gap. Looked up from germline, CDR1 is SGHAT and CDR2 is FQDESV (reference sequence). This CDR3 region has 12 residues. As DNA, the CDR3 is TGTGCCAGCACCTCGAGGGACCGCGAGCAGTACTTC. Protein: CASTSRDREQYF.